These 19 T cell receptor beta chains were all obtained from the same sample, sequenced in a study of blood T cell repertoires in COVID-19. Libraries were prepared by immunoSEQ multiplex PCR; TCRdb keeps only in-frame clonotypes and omits some of them. Here the sample spans hundreds of thousands of clones, 88% being singletons. The source material was PBMCs or T cells enriched from blood (not recorded which). The receptor set was obtained from a woman in her 30s who had recovered from COVID-19.

This clone has a handful of counts. This sequence joins TRBV9 and TRBJ1-5, with a possible D match to TRBD1 (6 bases). This CDR3 is 15 amino acids long. With 4 bases removed from V and 0 bases from J, the gap between germline ends came to 11 bases. Germline values: CDR1 SGDLS, CDR2 YYNGEE. In DNA form, the CDR3 reads TGTGCCAGCAGCCCTCGACAGGTTAGCAATCAGCCCCAGCATTTT. Protein product: CASSPRQVSNQPQHF.

J is TRBJ2-2 and V is TRBV7-8; D call uncertain. V gave up 3 bases and J gave up 2 bases, with 16 bases separating them. The CDR3 is 17 amino acids. Looked up from germline, CDR1 is SGHVS and CDR2 is FQNEAQ. CDR3 in DNA: TGTGCCAGCAGCTTGGTGAGGCACACCTTAAACACCGGGGAGCTGTTTTTT. Its protein product is CASSLVRHTLNTGELFF.

The chain is built from TRBV4-3 and TRBJ1-2; weak D call: TRBD1 (5 bases). Trimming removed 1 base at V and 4 bases at J, with 13 bases between. The V gene's germline CDR1 is LGHNA and CDR2 YSLEER. CDR3 length equals 15 residues. This chain's CDR3 is CASSQGAGGSYGYTF. As DNA, the CDR3 is TGCGCCAGCAGCCAAGGGGCGGGGGGGTCCTATGGCTACACCTTC.

V gene TRBV28 combines with J gene TRBJ2-1; 7 bases are shared with TRBD2. The germline V gene encodes CDR1 MDHEN and CDR2 SYDVKM. The CDR3 is 15 amino acids. Germline trimming cut 1 base from V and 12 bases from J; bases unmatched to any gene: 12. CDR3 nucleotide sequence: TGTGCCAGCAGTTTATCCGGCGTTGGCGGGAGAGGGCAGTTCTTC. Translating it yields CASSLSGVGGRGQFF.

This chain connects TRBV11-3 to TRBJ1-2; 7 positions match TRBD1. The CDR3 has 16 residues. The ends lost 5 bases at V and 5 bases at J; junction bases unmatched: 14. Germline V CDR1 and CDR2: SGHNT, YENEEA. CDR3 sequence (DNA): TGTGCCAGCAGCAGCTCCCTTGAGGGGGCGAGTTATGGCTACACCTTC. Amino acid sequence: CASSSSLEGASYGYTF.

The chain has TRBV19 and TRBJ1-2; maybe TRBD1 (5 bases). Germline CDR1 reads LNHDA; CDR2 reads SQIVND (reference sequence). V gave up 1 base and J gave up 8 bases, with 26 bases separating them. This CDR3 is 18 amino acids long. CDR3 coding DNA: TGTGCCAGTAGTATAGGAGTACTCCTTTCGCCGGCCGGGGGAGGCTACACCTTC. This encodes CASSIGVLLSPAGGGYTF.

This chain uses TRBV4-1 with TRBJ1-1; 8 bases agree with TRBD1. The V segment lost 0 bases and the J segment 10 bases; nucleotides outside the gene matches: 7. Germline CDR1 is MGHRA and CDR2 is YSYEKL. The CDR3 contains 14 residues. DNA for the CDR3: TGCGCCAGCAGCCAAGACGCTCAACAGGGGGGAGCTTTCTTT. Its translation is CASSQDAQQGGAFF.

In its sample, this clone was seen once. Other DNA sequences in this sample translate to the same CDR3. The chain uses TRBV4-1 and TRBJ2-3; D perhaps matches TRBD2 (6 bases). The CDR3 contains 13 residues. Trimming took 4 bases from V and 4 from J, leaving 9 bases between them. Germline-derived CDR1 and CDR2 are MGHRA and YSYEKL. CDR3 amino acids: CASSLLAADTQYF. For the CDR3, the DNA is TGCGCCAGCAGCCTACTAGCCGCAGATACGCAGTATTTT.

CDR3 sequence (DNA): TGTGCCAGTACCCCTAAAGGGACTAGCGGGGGCACAGATACGCAGTATTTT. Its protein product is CASTPKGTSGGTDTQYF. The gene calls are TRBV19 and TRBJ2-3, with 13 bases identical to TRBD2. Germline CDR1 and CDR2: LNHDA and SQIVND (reference sequence). The ends lost 7 bases at V and 1 base at J; junction bases unmatched: 8. The CDR3 is 17 residues long.

This clone appeared a single time. The rearrangement links TRBV18 to TRBJ2-1; 9 bases fit TRBD2. The V and J ends lost 1 base and 6 bases, in that order; junction bases with no gene match: 10. Germline loops: CDR1 KGHSH, CDR2 LQKENI. The CDR3 extends over 17 amino acids. Here the CDR3 reads CASSPLSGGRLGNEQFF. The CDR3 DNA reads TGTGCCAGCTCACCACTAAGCGGGGGGCGTCTGGGCAATGAGCAGTTCTTC.

The chain employs TRBV10-2 and TRBJ1-1; the D is unclear. The CDR3 totals 13 residues. Germline CDR1 is WSHSY and CDR2 is SAAADI. V lost 3 bases, J lost 8 bases, and 13 bases lay in between. CDR3: CASSDPATIEAFF. In DNA, the CDR3 is TGCGCCAGCAGTGACCCCGCCACTATAGAAGCTTTCTTT.

The rearrangement links TRBV5-4 to TRBJ2-6, with D hard to call. This CDR3 contains 16 residues. The V end was cut by 1 base, the J end by 0 bases, with 8 bases between. Germline V gives CDR1 SGHNT, CDR2 YYREEE (reference sequence). The CDR3 is CASSLSVSSGANVLTF. The CDR3 DNA reads TGTGCCAGCAGCTTGTCAGTCTCCTCTGGGGCCAACGTCCTGACTTTC.

This chain connects TRBV29-1 to TRBJ2-5, with 11 bases aligning to TRBD2. The CDR3 has 16 amino acids. Germline values: CDR1 SQVTM, CDR2 ANQGSEA. V was pared by 4 bases and J by 2 bases, with 9 bases of the junction left unmatched. CDR3 amino acids: CSVAAGRTSGQETQYF. Here the CDR3 DNA reads TGCAGCGTTGCGGCCGGTAGGACTAGCGGGCAAGAGACCCAGTACTTC.

This clone was picked up one time. V gene TRBV6-5 combines with J gene TRBJ1-2, with a tentative D call TRBD1 (5 bases). The V and J ends lost 2 bases and 4 bases respectively, with 8 bases between them. This CDR3 spans 13 amino acids. CDR1 is MNHEY, CDR2 SVGAGI, per germline. CDR3 protein: CASSYQGSYGYTF. CDR3 bases: TGTGCCAGCAGTTACCAGGGTTCCTATGGCTACACCTTC.

A note on this clone: At the DNA level, this CDR3 is encoded by other sequences in the same sample as well. This sequence joins TRBV3-1 (or the pseudogene TRBV3-2) and TRBJ2-5; 7 bases are shared with TRBD2. V lost 3 bases, J lost 2 bases, and 0 bases stayed unmatched. The CDR3 covers 13 residues. Germline V CDR1 and CDR2: LGHDT, YNNKEL (reference sequence). CDR3 nucleotides: TGTGCCAGCAGCCAGCGGGGGCAAGAGACCCAGTACTTC. Its protein is CASSQRGQETQYF.

The gene calls are TRBV27 and TRBJ1-5; TRBD1 might be the D (5 bases). Germline CDR1 and CDR2: MNHEY and SMNVEV (reference sequence). The CDR3 consists of 13 residues. With 3 bases removed from V and 2 bases from J, the gap between germline ends came to 5 bases. CDR3 region: CASSFRGNQPQHF. CDR3 DNA sequence: TGTGCCAGCAGTTTCAGGGGCAATCAGCCCCAGCATTTT.

CDR3 in DNA: TGTGCCAGCAGTTTAAGCAGGGGGAATGGCTACACCTTC. It specifies CASSLSRGNGYTF. The chain recombines TRBV28 with TRBJ1-2; 7 bases agree with TRBD1. Trimming at V came to 2 bases and at J to 6 bases, leaving 3 bases not matched to a gene. CDR1 and CDR2 from the germline V gene are MDHEN and SYDVKM. The CDR3 runs 13 residues.

In nucleotides, the CDR3 is TGCAGTGCTGGCAAGCAGTTCTTC. It codes for CSAGKQFF. This chain uses TRBV20-1 with TRBJ2-1; D is uncertain. This CDR3 is 8 amino acids long. Germline V gene lookup returns CDR1 DFQATT and CDR2 SNEGSKA (reference sequence). The V gene lost 5 bases and the J gene lost 11 bases, with 4 bases spanning the gap.

The chain combines TRBV5-1 with TRBJ1-1; D may be TRBD1 (5 bases). The ends were cut back, 1 base at V and 4 bases at J, with 8 bases in the middle. From germline, CDR1 is SGHRS and CDR2 YFSETQ. The CDR3 totals 13 residues. CDR3 DNA: TGCGCCAGCAGCTTGAGCAGGGTCACTGAAGCTTTCTTT. This gives the protein CASSLSRVTEAFF.